This T cell receptor (beta chain) appears in the sequencing data of a study of T cells after posttransplantation cyclophosphamide (dated by TCRdb to about 2016). Some background on the complete study: T cell repertoire reconstitution was tracked by TRB sequencing after myeloablative bone marrow transplantation in which posttransplantation cyclophosphamide was used as GVHD prophylaxis. Samples from roughly 35 PTCy-treated patients, along with samples from 16 of their related bone marrow donors, underwent antigen receptor sequencing. Because TRA and TRB clonality correlated tightly in about 9 samples, the subsequent TCR analyses were limited to TRB only. Blood from every one of the roughly 30 PTCy patients who had 1-year posttransplant specimens underwent TRB sequencing. Public TRB sequences were queried against a database of over 3,000 sequences associated with responses to pathogens, tumor antigens, self-antigens and alloantigens. In 3 patients, TRB sequencing was also performed on up to 3 more blood samples taken 2 to 5.2 years after transplant, and in a handful of patients, pretransplant blood was also TRB-sequenced. Beyond this particular receptor, the publication reports: Across 45 or so patients, TRB clonality was highly associated with recipient CMV seropositivity and CMV reactivation, and PTCy diversity was similar to diversity in CNI/methotrexate controls. The TRB repertoires of T cells infiltrating skin or the GI tract showed only limited overlap with the TRB repertoires found in blood. At 1-2 months, donor-recipient similarity was low but rose over the first year, and the later blood repertoires were often dominated by donor CD8+ memory clones.

Turning to this clone: Its antigen remains undetermined. No qualities accompany the bases; no much larger clone lies one base away.

Genomic DNA was the input for TRB sequencing, which was run either with the immunoSEQ assay at survey resolution or with the hsTCRB kit. The paper's processing steps were these. The immunoSEQ software handled the initial read processing, while the LymphoSeq R package was used for the repertoire analyses. Clonality was calculated as 1 minus normalized Shannon entropy, and the Gini coefficient was also calculated for each TRB dataset. To infer phenotypes in unsorted samples, TRB sequences from sorted subsets of the recipient or donor were mapped onto unsorted samples from the same recipient. TCRdb took over this immuneACCESS table, retaining in-frame rearrangements with V and J assigned. Such tables are incomplete; in checked studies, under half of the missing clones stem from an unresolved V gene, and the remainder is unexplained. The DNA gave D and trimming, while V, J and clone size come from that table. For this sample there are over 10,000 clones; about 1.9% appear just once. The ten largest clones represent roughly 16% of the sample.

The CDR3 goes from the cysteine to the phenylalanine over 12 residues. The sequence is cut down to CDR3 DNA, 36 bases in frame from base 1. Relative to germline, V is 3 bases shorter and J is 1 base shorter, with 3 bases between their ends. The CDR1 and CDR2 encoded by the germline V gene (reference sequence) are LNHDA and SQIVND. The sample's treatment or condition label is to be understood as: high-dose cyclophosphamide on days +3 and +4 as single-agent GVHD prophylaxis. For conditioning, the PTCy patients got busulfan and fludarabine, then a related or unrelated marrow graft, followed by cyclophosphamide on days +3 and +4. The PTCy-treated patients were drawn from a prospective, multi-institutional clinical trial. Peripheral blood and bone marrow mononuclear cells were isolated by Ficoll-Hypaque density centrifugation and cryopreserved.

The receptor was isolated from a male patient aged 30 to 39 who received an allogeneic stem cell transplant from a related donor, was CMV-positive, and had no GVHD. Some T cells may originate with the graft donor following a transplant. Sequencing used PBMCs, obtained after allogeneic stem cell transplant with posttransplant cyclophosphamide. The rearrangement joined TRBV19 to TRBJ1-1; the D segment cannot be called with confidence. The CDR3 region has the sequence CASSIGNTEAFF. The nucleotide sequence is TGTGCCAGTAGTATCGGGAACACTGAAGCTTTCTTT.